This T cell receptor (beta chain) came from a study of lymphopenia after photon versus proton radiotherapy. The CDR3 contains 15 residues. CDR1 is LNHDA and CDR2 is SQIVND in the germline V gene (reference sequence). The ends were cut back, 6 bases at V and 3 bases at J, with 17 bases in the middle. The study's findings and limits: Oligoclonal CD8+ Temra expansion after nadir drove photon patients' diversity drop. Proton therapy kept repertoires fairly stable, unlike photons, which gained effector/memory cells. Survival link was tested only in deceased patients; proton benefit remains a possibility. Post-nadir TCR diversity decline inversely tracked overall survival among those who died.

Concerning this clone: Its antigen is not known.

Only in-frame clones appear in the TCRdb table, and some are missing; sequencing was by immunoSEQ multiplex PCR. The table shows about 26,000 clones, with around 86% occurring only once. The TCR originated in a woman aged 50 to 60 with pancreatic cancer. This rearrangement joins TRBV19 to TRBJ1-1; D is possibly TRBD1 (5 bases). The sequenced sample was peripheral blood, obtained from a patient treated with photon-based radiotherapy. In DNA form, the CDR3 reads TGTGCCAGTAGAAACCAGGGCAGGAAATACACTGAAGCTTTCTTT. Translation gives CASRNQGRKYTEAFF.